The 31 T cell receptor beta chains listed next were all sequenced from one sample in a study of blood T cell repertoires in COVID-19. The repertoire was sequenced with immunoSEQ multiplex PCR; TCRdb's copy has only in-frame clones and lacks some. The table has about 440,000 clones, roughly 91% seen once. The material sequenced was peripheral blood. Every receptor here comes from a woman in her thirties with acute or convalescent COVID-19.

This sequence joins TRBV11-1 and TRBJ2-5, with D possibly being TRBD1 (6 bases). Germline loops: CDR1 SGHAT, CDR2 FQDESV (reference sequence). V lost 5 bases to trimming and J lost 4 bases, with 17 bases between them. The CDR3 is 15 amino acids. For the CDR3, the DNA is TGTGCCAGCAGCCCCGACCAGGGGAATGGAGAGACCCAGTACTTC. Encoded protein: CASSPDQGNGETQYF.

J is TRBJ2-1 and V is TRBV19; D is ambiguous. The CDR3 is 13 residues long. V was pared by 3 bases and J by 5 bases, with 8 bases between. In germline, CDR1 is LNHDA, CDR2 SQIVND (reference sequence). The CDR3 DNA reads TGTGCCAGTAGTATGGGCCCGAACAATGAGCAGTTCTTC. Amino acids: CASSMGPNNEQFF.

J is TRBJ1-4 and V is TRBV2; no definite D call. Per the germline V gene, CDR1 is SNHLY and CDR2 is FYNNEI. The CDR3 runs to 15 residues. V was cut by 8 bases and J by 8 bases, with 21 bases left in between. The CDR3 DNA follows: TGTGCCAGCCCCCCTGGGCCTCTTGGGGAGGAAAAACTGTTTTTT. The encoded protein is CASPPGPLGEEKLFF.

This clone was seen only once. The chain carries TRBV6-5 and TRBJ1-4; 7 bases align to TRBD1. V lost 6 bases, J lost 5 bases, and 9 bases stayed unmatched. CDR3 size: 15 residues. CDR1 and CDR2 (germline): MNHEY, SVGAGI. The CDR3 nucleotides read TGTGCCAGCAGGTTGACAGGGAGCACGAATGAAAAACTGTTTTTT. Amino acids: CASRLTGSTNEKLFF.

The V and J genes are TRBV20-1 and TRBJ2-3; 8 nucleotides align to TRBD2. V trimming: 8 bases; J trimming: 10 bases; junction bases outside the gene matches: 8. The CDR3 is 11 amino acids. Germline V CDR1 and CDR2: DFQATT, SNEGSKA (reference sequence). The CDR3 is CSLFRGGAQYF. The CDR3, as DNA: TGCAGTCTTTTCCGGGGGGGAGCGCAGTATTTT.

The chain couples TRBV2 to TRBJ1-5; TRBD1 agrees at 7 bases. The junction had 6 bases not matched to a gene; V was cut back by 2 bases and J by 2 bases. The germline gives CDR1 SNHLY, CDR2 FYNNEI. The CDR3 extends over 16 amino acids. The CDR3 region is CASSEQGGAGNQPQHF. The DNA of the CDR3 is TGTGCCAGCAGTGAACAAGGGGGCGCGGGCAATCAGCCCCAGCATTTT.

The chain uses TRBV3-1 (or the pseudogene TRBV3-2) and TRBJ2-7; D may be TRBD2 (6 bases). This CDR3 is built from 17 residues. Per germline, CDR1 LGHDT and CDR2 YNNKEL (reference sequence). V lost 0 bases to trimming and J lost 7 bases, with 22 bases between them. The CDR3 DNA sequence: TGTGCCAGCAGCCAAGAATCGGGGCGACCCCGGGGGAGTGAGCAGTACTTC. The encoded protein is CASSQESGRPRGSEQYF.

J is TRBJ1-1 and V is TRBV7-8; TRBD1 aligns across 9 bases. This CDR3 spans 14 amino acids. CDR1 is SGHVS and CDR2 is FQNEAQ in the germline V gene. The trim removed 7 bases at V and 9 bases at J, leaving 12 bases unmatched. Here the CDR3 DNA reads TGTGCCAGCAAAAGGTTGGGACAGGGCCTCAAAGCTTTCTTT. Protein product: CASKRLGQGLKAFF.

V usage is TRBV12-3 or TRBV12-4 and J usage is TRBJ1-2; perhaps TRBD1 as D (5 bases). The CDR3 sequence is 13 residues long. The ends were cut back, 2 bases at V and 6 bases at J, with 10 bases in the middle. This chain's CDR3 is CASSLSRVNGYTF. The CDR3 nucleotides read TGTGCCAGCAGTTTAAGCAGGGTAAATGGCTACACCTTC.

The genes are TRBV3-1 (or the pseudogene TRBV3-2) and TRBJ1-2; D may be TRBD1 (5 bases). Germline assignment: CDR1 LGHDT and CDR2 YNNKEL (reference sequence). CDR3 length equals 12 residues. Trimming shortened V by 2 bases and J by 8 bases, and 9 bases separated the two germline ends. For the CDR3, the DNA is TGTGCCAGCAGCCAAACGGGACTGGGCTACACCTTC. Its translation: CASSQTGLGYTF.

The J gene is TRBJ2-2, the V gene TRBV24-1; TRBD1 is a possible D gene (5 bases). V lost 4 bases to trimming and J lost 2 bases, with 13 bases between them. CDR3 length equals 16 residues. Germline CDR1 KGHDR, CDR2 SFDVKD. CDR3 region: CATSDPTTANTGELFF. CDR3 sequence (DNA): TGTGCCACCAGTGACCCCACGACAGCAAACACCGGGGAGCTGTTTTTT.

This clone came up once. The V call is TRBV7-2, the J call TRBJ2-1, with D unclear. The CDR3 totals 14 residues. The germline gives CDR1 SGHTA, CDR2 FQGNSA. V shed 1 base and J shed 7 bases, with 11 bases lying between them. The CDR3 DNA reads as TGTGCCAGCAGCTTAGTGGGTAGCAGAAATGAGCAGTTCTTC. Amino acids: CASSLVGSRNEQFF.

CDR3 bases: TGTGCCAGCTCGGTCGGGATTAAAGAGACCCAGTACTTC. Its protein is CASSVGIKETQYF. The chain couples TRBV5-8 to TRBJ2-5; a weak D match, TRBD2 (5 bases). The CDR3 length is 13 residues. The V gene lost 7 bases and the J gene lost 3 bases, with 13 bases spanning the gap. Germline V lookup: CDR1 SGHTS, CDR2 YDEGEE.

The chain joins TRBV5-4 to TRBJ1-4; 10 bases match TRBD1. This CDR3 contains 16 residues. Germline values: CDR1 SGHNT, CDR2 YYREEE (reference sequence). Germline trimming cut 4 bases from V and 3 bases from J; bases unmatched to any gene: 6. The CDR3, as DNA: TGTGCCAGCAGCCTCGACAGGGGGCAATCTAATGAAAAACTGTTTTTT. Translating it yields CASSLDRGQSNEKLFF. Variable domain in full (rest from reference TRBV5-4 and TRBJ1-4): ETGVTQSPTHLIKTRGQQVTLRCSSQSGHNTVSWYQQALGQGPQFIFQYYREEENGRGNFPPRFSGLQFPNYSSELNVNALELDDSALYLCASSLDRGQSNEKLFFGSGTQLSVL.

CDR3 sequence (DNA): TGTGCCAGCGGCCAGGAGGGTGGAGGGAAGGGCTACACCTTC. The encoded protein is CASGQEGGGKGYTF. The chain has TRBV7-3 and TRBJ1-2, with D unclear. This CDR3 comprises 14 residues. V lost 8 bases to trimming and J lost 8 bases, with 21 bases between them. The germline CDR1 and CDR2 sequences are SGHTA and FQGTGA. Supplemented by reference TRBV7-3 and TRBJ1-2, the full variable domain reads GAGVSQTPSNKVTEKGKYVELRCDPISGHTALYWYRQSLGQGPEFLIYFQGTGAADDSGLPNDRFFAVRPEGSVSTLKIQRTERGDSAVYLCASGQEGGGKGYTFGSGTRLTVV.

The chain joins TRBV7-3 to TRBJ2-1, with 8 bases identical to TRBD1. The CDR3 loop spans 17 amino acids. Losses at the gene ends were 5 bases for V and 6 bases for J; bases not matched to a gene: 15. Per germline, CDR1 SGHTA and CDR2 FQGTGA. CDR3 DNA: TGTGCCAGCAGCCAAGGGCCTAAACAGGGGGGCCGCAATGAGCAGTTCTTC. Protein: CASSQGPKQGGRNEQFF.

V and J are TRBV19 and TRBJ1-2; the match to TRBD1 covers 9 bases. Losses at the gene ends were 7 bases for V and 4 bases for J; bases not matched to a gene: 4. Germline values: CDR1 LNHDA, CDR2 SQIVND (reference sequence). This CDR3 has 13 amino acids. CDR3 amino acids: CASKGQGTYGYTF. CDR3 nucleotide sequence: TGTGCCAGTAAGGGACAGGGTACCTATGGCTACACCTTC. The whole variable domain, remainder taken from reference TRBV19 and TRBJ1-2, is DGGITQSPKYLFRKEGQNVTLSCEQNLNHDAMYWYRQDPGQGLRLIYYSQIVNDFQKGDIAEGYSVSREKKESFPLTVTSAQKNPTAFYLCASKGQGTYGYTFGSGTRLTVV.

This chain connects TRBV7-2 to TRBJ2-1; 7 positions agree with TRBD1. V shed 5 bases and J 4 bases; nucleotides not matched to a gene: 8. Looked up from germline, CDR1 is SGHTA and CDR2 is FQGNSA. CDR3 length: 15 residues. Here the CDR3 reads CASSPTGDRYNEQFF. CDR3 DNA: TGTGCCAGCAGCCCTACAGGGGATCGTTACAATGAGCAGTTCTTC.

The rearrangement links TRBV7-9 to TRBJ2-3; 10 nucleotides agree with TRBD2. The CDR3 length is 15 residues. J gave up 0 bases and V 6 bases, and 3 bases lay outside the gene matches. Germline CDR1 reads SEHNR; CDR2 reads FQNEAQ (reference sequence). The CDR3 DNA reads as TGTGCCAGCAGTACTAGCGGGGAGAGCACAGATACGCAGTATTTT. This sequence encodes CASSTSGESTDTQYF.

J is TRBJ1-2 and V is TRBV14; TRBD1 matches at 7 bases. V shed 2 bases, J shed 5 bases, and the junction held 11 bases outside the gene matches. CDR1 is SGHDN and CDR2 is FVKESK in the germline V gene. The CDR3 has 16 amino acids. The CDR3 region is CASSQSSRDSFYGYTF. The CDR3 DNA reads as TGTGCCAGCAGCCAATCTTCTAGGGACAGTTTTTATGGCTACACCTTC.

The chain has TRBV5-4 and TRBJ1-1, with 8 bases matching TRBD1. V shed 2 bases, J shed 0 bases, and the junction held 3 bases outside the gene matches. This CDR3 spans 15 amino acids. Germline lookup yields CDR1 SGHNT and CDR2 YYREEE (reference sequence). Here the CDR3 DNA reads TGTGCCAGCAGCTTCAGGGGGCGGATGAACACTGAAGCTTTCTTT. As protein: CASSFRGRMNTEAFF.

The V call is TRBV24-1, the J call TRBJ2-7; tentative D call: TRBD1 (6 bases). The V gene lost 6 bases and the J gene lost 5 bases, with 13 bases spanning the gap. The length of the CDR3 is 13 residues. Looked up from germline, CDR1 is KGHDR and CDR2 is SFDVKD. The CDR3 region has the DNA TGTGCCACCAGTCTCAGGGGTGTACACGAGCAGTACTTC. Translating gives CATSLRGVHEQYF.

This clone has just one count. The gene calls are TRBV5-1 and TRBJ2-1; TRBD2 matches 15 bases. Germline-derived CDR1 and CDR2 are SGHRS and YFSETQ. V lost 5 bases and J lost 0; bases outside the gene matches: 9. The CDR3 consists of 19 residues. In DNA form, the CDR3 reads TGCGCCAGCAGGCCCCGGACTAGCGGGGGGGGAAGCTCCTACAATGAGCAGTTCTTC. Encoded protein: CASRPRTSGGGSSYNEQFF.

This clone was observed many times. This chain joins TRBV5-1 and TRBJ2-1, with 15 positions matching TRBD2. CDR1 and CDR2 from the germline V gene are SGHRS and YFSETQ. The CDR3 runs 16 residues. Losses at the gene ends were 5 bases for V and 10 bases for J; bases not matched to a gene: 10. The CDR3: CASSSYGLAGGQEQFF. For the CDR3, the DNA is TGCGCCAGCAGTTCGTACGGACTAGCGGGGGGGCAGGAGCAGTTCTTC. Drawing the rest from reference TRBV5-1 and TRBJ2-1, the complete variable domain is KAGVTQTPRYLIKTRGQQVTLSCSPISGHRSVSWYQQTPGQGLQFLFEYFSETQRNKGNFPGRFSGRQFSNSRSEMNVSTLELGDSALYLCASSSYGLAGGQEQFFGPGTRLTVL.

The DNA of the CDR3 is TGTGCCAGCTTCATCCCCCGGGATGAGCAGTTCTTC. The encoded protein is CASFIPRDEQFF. This chain joins TRBV2 and TRBJ2-1; D unclear. CDR3 length: 12 amino acids. V dropped 8 bases and J dropped 8 bases, with 13 bases sitting between them. Germline CDR1 and CDR2: SNHLY and FYNNEI.

The rearrangement uses TRBV15 and TRBJ2-2; TRBD1 matches 8 bases. Unmatched junction bases numbered 6, after V lost 4 bases and J lost 5 bases. This CDR3 comprises 15 residues. CDR1 is LNHNV, CDR2 YYDKDF, per germline (reference sequence). The CDR3 loop is CATSIRTGRTGELFF. The DNA of the CDR3 is TGTGCCACCAGCATTAGGACAGGGCGGACCGGGGAGCTGTTTTTT.

This chain connects TRBV2 to TRBJ2-3, with TRBD1 matching 9 bases. Germline loops: CDR1 SNHLY, CDR2 FYNNEI. With V trimmed by 6 bases and J by 1 base, 8 bases remained unmatched. This CDR3 has 16 residues. The CDR3 is CASSQTGGAGTDTQYF. DNA of the CDR3: TGTGCCAGCAGCCAAACAGGGGGCGCCGGCACAGATACGCAGTATTTT.

The chain combines TRBV7-8 with TRBJ2-1, with D perhaps TRBD1 (6 bases). The V end was cut by 5 bases, the J end by 5 bases, with 10 bases between. Germline V gene data show CDR1 as SGHVS and CDR2 as FQNEAQ. The CDR3 is 13 amino acids. CDR3 DNA: TGTGCCAGCAGCCCGGGACAACACAATGAGCAGTTCTTC. Translating it yields CASSPGQHNEQFF.

The CDR3 region has the DNA TGTGCTAGTGGTTTGGGGGACAGTCGAAATCAGCCCCAGCATTTT. Translated, it gives CASGLGDSRNQPQHF. This chain connects TRBV12-5 to TRBJ1-5, with 7 nucleotides matching TRBD1. Germline V gives CDR1 LGHNT, CDR2 FRNRAP. V shed 1 base and J 4 bases; nucleotides not matched to a gene: 4. The CDR3 is 15 residues long. The full variable domain, rest sourced from reference TRBV12-5 and TRBJ1-5, is DARVTQTPRHKVTEMGQEVTMRCQPILGHNTVFWYRQTMMQGLELLAYFRNRAPLDDSGMPKDRFSAEMPDATLATLKIQPSEPRDSAVYFCASGLGDSRNQPQHFGDGTRLSIL.

This chain joins TRBV2 and TRBJ2-5, with TRBD1 matching 9 bases. V dropped 5 bases and J dropped 0; count of bases not matched to a gene: 4. Germline V gene lookup returns CDR1 SNHLY and CDR2 FYNNEI. The CDR3 is made up of 15 amino acids. The CDR3 bases are TGTGCCAGCAGTCGACAGGGGGTAAACCAAGAGACCCAGTACTTC. Translated, it gives CASSRQGVNQETQYF.

A remark on this clone: Other DNA sequences from this sample encode an identical CDR3 as well. The chain links TRBV5-4 to TRBJ1-6; no definite D call. The CDR3 totals 14 residues. Germline assignment: CDR1 SGHNT and CDR2 YYREEE (reference sequence). The germline V and J ends were trimmed by 4 bases and 5 bases, with 10 bases remaining between them. CDR3 in amino acids: CASSRDRDNSPLHF. CDR3 bases: TGTGCCAGCAGCAGAGATAGAGATAATTCACCCCTCCACTTT.